This T cell receptor beta chain was recorded in a study of technical replicates of blood from a handful of donors. CDR1 is SEHNR and CDR2 is FQNEAQ in the germline V gene (reference sequence). The CDR3 extends over 17 amino acids. Between the trimmed V and J ends, which lost 5 bases and 6 bases, there was a span of 23 bases. The sample holds one count of this clone. Assay used: immunoSEQ multiplex PCR; TCRdb lists only in-frame clones, some missing. The data show some 81,000 clones, roughly nine tenths seen once. The chain combines TRBV7-9 with TRBJ2-1; a possible D gene is TRBD2 (7 bases). The TCR was taken from a human donor in good health. The sample taken for sequencing was T cells isolated from PBMCs. CDR3 loop: CASSPHRSSGGGNEQFF. The CDR3 region has the DNA TGTGCCAGCAGCCCCCACCGATCTAGCGGAGGGGGCAATGAGCAGTTCTTC.